The 31 T cell receptor beta chains in this list originate from one sample, sequenced in a study of control samples from healthy donors and cancer patients. Assay used: immunoSEQ multiplex PCR; TCRdb lists only in-frame clones, some missing. This table holds about 130,000 clones, around 94% found once. Sequenced input: PBMCs. The receptor source for this set is a man aged 60 to 69 with colorectal cancer.

V is TRBV5-4 and J is TRBJ2-7; 7 bases line up with TRBD1. CDR3 length: 15 amino acids. Trimming at V came to 4 bases and at J to 2 bases, leaving 9 bases not matched to a gene. Germline V gives CDR1 SGHNT, CDR2 YYREEE (reference sequence). As DNA, the CDR3 is TGTGCCAGCAGCCCTGATGCCAGGGGGACCTACGAGCAGTACTTC. As protein: CASSPDARGTYEQYF.

This sequence joins TRBV3-1 (or the pseudogene TRBV3-2) and TRBJ2-3; 7 bases are a match to TRBD2. This CDR3 is 14 amino acids long. The germline V gene encodes CDR1 LGHDT and CDR2 YNNKEL (reference sequence). J was trimmed by 6 bases and V by 0 bases; bases with no gene match: 3. The CDR3 DNA is TGTGCCAGCAGCCAAGAGGGGACTACGGATACGCAGTATTTT. Protein sequence: CASSQEGTTDTQYF.

The chain has TRBV3-1 (or the pseudogene TRBV3-2) and TRBJ1-2; maybe TRBD1 (5 bases). Trimming cost V 1 base and J 6 bases, with 12 bases left between them. The CDR3 totals 14 residues. Germline values: CDR1 LGHDT, CDR2 YNNKEL (reference sequence). The DNA of the CDR3 is TGTGCCAGCAGCCAAGGGGGGACTAATGATGGCTACACCTTC. Translated, it gives CASSQGGTNDGYTF.

V and J are TRBV27 and TRBJ2-5; 9 nucleotides agree with TRBD1. This CDR3 is 15 amino acids long. Germline values: CDR1 MNHEY, CDR2 SMNVEV (reference sequence). Trimming at V came to 2 bases and at J to 5 bases, leaving 6 bases not matched to a gene. The CDR3 protein is CASSLMGQGSETQYF. The DNA for the CDR3 is TGTGCCAGCAGTTTAATGGGACAGGGCTCGGAGACCCAGTACTTC.

The CDR3 spells CASSAGSYNSPLHF. The CDR3 DNA reads TGTGCCAGCAGCGCGGGGTCCTATAATTCACCCCTCCACTTT. The V call is TRBV9, the J call TRBJ1-6; D gene uncertain. CDR3 size: 14 residues. Germline V CDR1 and CDR2: SGDLS, YYNGEE. Trimming left V 3 bases short and J 1 base short, with 5 bases between.

J is TRBJ2-1 and V is TRBV28; TRBD1 agrees at 7 bases. This CDR3 comprises 15 residues. V lost 6 bases to trimming and J lost 7 bases; unmatched junction nucleotides: 12. From germline, CDR1 is MDHEN and CDR2 SYDVKM. The CDR3 region is CASSRDRARVNEQFF. CDR3 nucleotide sequence: TGTGCCAGCAGCCGCGACAGGGCCAGAGTGAATGAGCAGTTCTTC. The full variable domain, in which reference TRBV28 and TRBJ2-1 provide the parts outside the CDR3, is DVKVTQSSRYLVKRTGEKVFLECVQDMDHENMFWYRQDPGLGLRLIYFSYDVKMKEKGDIPEGYSVSREKKERFSLILESASTNQTSMYLCASSRDRARVNEQFFGPGTRLTVL.

The chain is built from TRBV5-1 and TRBJ1-1; D is ambiguous. V shed 0 bases and J shed 2 bases, with 8 bases lying between them. The CDR3 is 14 residues long. The germline CDR1 and CDR2 sequences are SGHRS and YFSETQ. The CDR3 spells CASSLAPPNTEAFF. CDR3 DNA: TGCGCCAGCAGCTTGGCCCCCCCTAACACTGAAGCTTTCTTT.

This chain connects TRBV6-5 to TRBJ1-6; the D is unclear. The CDR3 runs to 16 residues. Per the germline V gene, CDR1 is MNHEY and CDR2 is SVGAGI. The ends were cut back, 3 bases at V and 8 bases at J, with 17 bases in the middle. CDR3 sequence: CASSYDVIAGDSPLHF. As DNA, the CDR3 is TGTGCCAGCAGTTATGACGTGATCGCGGGTGATTCACCCCTCCACTTT.

V gene TRBV5-6 combines with J gene TRBJ2-7, with TRBD1 matching 9 bases. Germline trimming cut 1 base from V and 3 bases from J; bases unmatched to any gene: 5. Germline V gene lookup returns CDR1 SGHDT and CDR2 YYEEEE. The CDR3 has 15 residues. Here the CDR3 reads CASSLSDRGFYEQYF. The CDR3, as DNA: TGTGCCAGCAGCTTGTCCGACAGGGGGTTCTACGAGCAGTACTTC.

The chain carries TRBV9 and TRBJ1-6; tentatively, D is TRBD1 (5 bases). Germline V gives CDR1 SGDLS, CDR2 YYNGEE. With 4 bases removed from V and 14 bases from J, the gap between germline ends came to 10 bases. The CDR3 has 11 amino acids. The chain's CDR3 is CASSPGGALHF. DNA of the CDR3: TGTGCCAGCAGCCCCGGGGGGGCCCTCCACTTT.

The chain links TRBV30 to TRBJ2-7; 9 positions match TRBD2. The trim removed 4 bases at V and 2 bases at J, leaving 3 bases unmatched. Germline assignment: CDR1 GTSNPN and CDR2 SVGIG (reference sequence). There are 13 residues in the CDR3. CDR3 residues: CAWTLAGAYEQYF. The CDR3 region has the DNA TGTGCCTGGACACTAGCGGGCGCCTACGAGCAGTACTTC.

The chain combines TRBV19 with TRBJ1-2; D gene uncertain. V was clipped by 9 bases and J by 1 base, with 6 bases between them. Per the germline V gene, CDR1 is LNHDA and CDR2 is SQIVND (reference sequence). The CDR3 extends over 11 amino acids. CDR3 residues: CASRLNYGYTF. CDR3 nucleotides: TGTGCCAGCCGCCTTAACTATGGCTACACCTTC.

In DNA form, the CDR3 reads TGTGCCAGCAGTGAATTGACACCTGCAACTAATGAAAAACTGTTTTTT. This translates into CASSELTPATNEKLFF. This chain connects TRBV6-1 to TRBJ1-4; D ambiguous. Germline V gives CDR1 MNHNS, CDR2 SASEGT. V lost 2 bases and J 0 bases, leaving 10 bases between the germline ends. This CDR3 comprises 16 residues.

V usage is TRBV30 and J usage is TRBJ2-3; D is uncertain. The germline V and J ends were trimmed by 0 bases and 5 bases, with 6 bases remaining between them. Germline-derived CDR1 and CDR2 are GTSNPN and SVGIG (reference sequence). This CDR3 is built from 12 residues. CDR3 protein: CAWSVRGDTQYF. The DNA of the CDR3 is TGTGCCTGGAGTGTACGCGGAGATACGCAGTATTTT.

The chain links TRBV3-1 (or the pseudogene TRBV3-2) to TRBJ1-4, with D maybe TRBD1 (5 bases). V lost 4 bases, J lost 8 bases, and 14 bases lay in between. Germline CDR1 and CDR2: LGHDT and YNNKEL (reference sequence). The CDR3 consists of 14 residues. CDR3 bases: TGTGCCAGCAGCCCCGTAGGGGTGCGCGAAAAACTGTTTTTT. Residues: CASSPVGVREKLFF.

This clone was found once. The J gene is TRBJ1-1, the V gene TRBV5-1; tentatively, D is TRBD1 (5 bases). The CDR3 has 14 amino acids. Germline lookup yields CDR1 SGHRS and CDR2 YFSETQ. V lost 0 bases to trimming and J lost 5 bases, with 11 bases between them. The chain's CDR3 is CASSLAGGRTEAFF. In DNA, the CDR3 is TGCGCCAGCAGCTTGGCGGGGGGGAGAACTGAAGCTTTCTTT.

The rearrangement joins TRBV30 to TRBJ1-2; possible D gene TRBD1, 5 bases. Trimming stripped 8 bases from V and 7 bases from J, with 14 bases between. Germline V lookup: CDR1 GTSNPN, CDR2 SVGIG (reference sequence). The CDR3 is 11 residues long. The CDR3, as DNA: TGTGCCGGGGCAGGGTCGGGTGGCTACACCTTC. It encodes CAGAGSGGYTF.

The chain carries TRBV19 and TRBJ1-4; 10 bases align to TRBD1. V shed 9 bases, J shed 0 bases, and the junction held 7 bases outside the gene matches. CDR1 and CDR2 from the germline V gene are LNHDA and SQIVND (reference sequence). The CDR3 contains 16 residues. In DNA, the CDR3 is TGTGCCAGCAGGGACAGGGGATCAGCAACTAATGAAAAACTGTTTTTT. It encodes CASRDRGSATNEKLFF.

This chain links TRBV7-2 with TRBJ1-3; 9 nucleotides agree with TRBD1. V gave up 5 bases and J gave up 3 bases; unmatched junction bases: 5. CDR3 length equals 15 residues. The germline gives CDR1 SGHTA, CDR2 FQGNSA. CDR3 in DNA: TGTGCCAGCAGCAAAGACAGGGGGGGTGGAAACACCATATATTTT. As protein: CASSKDRGGGNTIYF.

V usage is TRBV2 and J usage is TRBJ1-2; 7 nucleotides match TRBD1. This CDR3 is built from 12 residues. V shed 10 bases, J shed 1 base, and the junction held 3 bases outside the gene matches. Germline V lookup: CDR1 SNHLY, CDR2 FYNNEI. The CDR3 DNA is TGTGCCACCAGGGGGGATAACTATGGCTACACCTTC. Translation gives CATRGDNYGYTF.

Regarding this clone: Within the sample, other DNA sequences also encode this same CDR3. The V call is TRBV3-1 (or the pseudogene TRBV3-2), the J call TRBJ1-1; D gene ambiguous. The CDR3 is 13 residues long. V dropped 2 bases and J dropped 0 bases, with 4 bases sitting between them. Germline CDR1 LGHDT, CDR2 YNNKEL (reference sequence). CDR3 region: CASSQSVNTEAFF. The CDR3 DNA follows: TGTGCCAGCAGCCAATCGGTGAACACTGAAGCTTTCTTT.

The CDR3 loop reads CASSQDRGTEAFF. The CDR3 DNA reads TGTGCCAGCAGCCAAGATCGGGGGACTGAAGCTTTCTTT. V usage is TRBV4-2 and J usage is TRBJ1-1; weak D call: TRBD1 (5 bases). The CDR3 extends over 13 amino acids. V was trimmed by 0 bases and J by 5 bases, leaving 7 bases between them. Looked up from germline, CDR1 is LGHNA and CDR2 is YNFKEQ.

The chain has TRBV2 and TRBJ1-4, with D possibly matching TRBD1 (5 bases). Trimming cost V 4 bases and J 4 bases, with 10 bases left between them. The CDR3 has 14 amino acids. Looked up from germline, CDR1 is SNHLY and CDR2 is FYNNEI. The CDR3 region has the DNA TGTGCCAGCAGTGCCGGCCAGGGTAATGAAAAACTGTTTTTT. Its translation: CASSAGQGNEKLFF.

The chain combines TRBV6-5 with TRBJ1-2; no definite D call. Trimming shortened V by 5 bases and J by 4 bases, and 11 bases separated the two germline ends. Germline-derived CDR1 and CDR2 are MNHEY and SVGAGI. This CDR3 spans 13 amino acids. CDR3 sequence: CASSPRVRYGYTF. The CDR3 region has the DNA TGTGCCAGCAGTCCCCGGGTCCGCTATGGCTACACCTTC.

This clone was recorded once. The chain recombines TRBV27 with TRBJ2-6; D is uncertain. This CDR3 region has 13 residues. From germline, CDR1 is MNHEY and CDR2 SMNVEV (reference sequence). V lost 6 bases and J lost 2, with 5 bases in between. DNA of the CDR3: TGTGCCAGCAGATTCACTGGGGCCAACGTCCTGACTTTC. Translated: CASRFTGANVLTF. The full variable domain, completed using reference TRBV27 and TRBJ2-6, is EAQVTQNPRYLITVTGKKLTVTCSQNMNHEYMSWYRQDPGLGLRQIYYSMNVEVTDKGDVPEGYKVSRKEKRNFPLILESPSPNQTSLYFCASRFTGANVLTFGAGSRLTVL.

V usage is TRBV6-2 or TRBV6-3 and J usage is TRBJ1-5; 10 nucleotides match TRBD1. The CDR3 is 19 residues long. Germline V gives CDR1 MNHEY, CDR2 SVGEGT. The J segment lost 9 bases and the V segment lost 6 bases, leaving 23 bases of the junction unmatched. The CDR3 region has the DNA TGTGCCAGCAGCCGATCGACAGGGGGCAGCCGCCGCTACAAGTTGCCCCAGCATTTT. Residues: CASSRSTGGSRRYKLPQHF.

The gene calls are TRBV25-1 and TRBJ1-2, with 7 bases identical to TRBD1. Looked up from germline, CDR1 is MGHDK and CDR2 is SYGVNS. The ends lost 3 bases at V and 5 bases at J; junction bases unmatched: 3. The CDR3 contains 13 residues. This chain's CDR3 is CASSETGRYGYTF. The CDR3 DNA is TGTGCCAGCAGTGAGACAGGGAGATATGGCTACACCTTC.

The chain carries TRBV21-1 and TRBJ1-2; the D segment call TRBD1 is taken from the table without a DNA check. TRBV21-1 is an annotated pseudogene. The CDR3 runs 14 residues. CDR3 nucleotide sequence: TGTGCCAGCAGCAAATACAGGGACAACTATGGCTACACCTTC. Amino acid sequence: CASSKYRDNYGYTF.

This chain joins TRBV6-1 and TRBJ2-5, with D hard to call. Between the trimmed V and J ends, which lost 4 bases and 2 bases, there was a span of 20 bases. CDR1 and CDR2 from the germline V gene are MNHNS and SASEGT. The CDR3 is 17 residues long. The CDR3: CASSVRVNSILQETQYF. CDR3 in DNA: TGTGCCAGCAGTGTAAGGGTCAACAGCATCTTACAAGAGACCCAGTACTTC.

This chain joins TRBV6-2 or TRBV6-3 and TRBJ2-7; D unclear. V was pared by 4 bases and J by 2 bases, with 12 bases between. Per germline, CDR1 MNHEY and CDR2 SVGEGT. CDR3 size: 14 residues. CDR3 residues: CASSLLAGTYEQYF. CDR3 in DNA: TGTGCCAGCAGTTTGCTTGCCGGAACCTACGAGCAGTACTTC.

V gene TRBV12-3 or TRBV12-4 combines with J gene TRBJ1-2; the D is unclear. The V gene lost 6 bases and the J gene lost 2 bases, with 7 bases spanning the gap. The CDR3 contains 12 residues. The CDR3 coding sequence is TGTGCCAGCAGGAGTATAAACTATGGCTACACCTTC. Translating gives CASRSINYGYTF.